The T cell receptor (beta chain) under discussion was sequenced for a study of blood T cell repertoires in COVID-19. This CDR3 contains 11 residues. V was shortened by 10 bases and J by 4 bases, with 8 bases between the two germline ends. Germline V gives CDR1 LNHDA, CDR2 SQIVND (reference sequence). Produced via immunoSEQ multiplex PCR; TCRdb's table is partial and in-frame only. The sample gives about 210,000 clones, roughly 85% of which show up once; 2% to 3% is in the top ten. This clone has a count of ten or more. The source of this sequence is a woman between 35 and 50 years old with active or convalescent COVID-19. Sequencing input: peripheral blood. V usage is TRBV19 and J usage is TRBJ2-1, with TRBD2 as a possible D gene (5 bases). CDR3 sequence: CAMGDYNEQFF. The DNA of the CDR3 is TGTGCCATGGGAGATTACAATGAGCAGTTCTTC.